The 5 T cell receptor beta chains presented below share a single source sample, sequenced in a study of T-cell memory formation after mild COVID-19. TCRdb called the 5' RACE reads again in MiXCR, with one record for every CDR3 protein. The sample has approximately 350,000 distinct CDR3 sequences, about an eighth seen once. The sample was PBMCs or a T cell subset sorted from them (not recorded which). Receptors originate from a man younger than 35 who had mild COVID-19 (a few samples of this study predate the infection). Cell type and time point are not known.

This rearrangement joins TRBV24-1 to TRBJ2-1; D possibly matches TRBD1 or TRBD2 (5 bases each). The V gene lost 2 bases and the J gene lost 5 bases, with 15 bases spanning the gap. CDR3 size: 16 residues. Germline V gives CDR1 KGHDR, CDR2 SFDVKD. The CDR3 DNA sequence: TGTGCCACCAGTGATTCAGGGTTCGGGGCTAACAATGAGCAGTTCTTC. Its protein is CATSDSGFGANNEQFF.

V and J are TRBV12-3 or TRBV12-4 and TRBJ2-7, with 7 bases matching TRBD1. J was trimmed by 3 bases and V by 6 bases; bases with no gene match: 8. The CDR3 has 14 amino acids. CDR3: CASRRKTGYYEQYF. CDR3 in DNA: TGTGCCAGCAGACGTAAGACAGGGTACTACGAGCAGTACTTC.

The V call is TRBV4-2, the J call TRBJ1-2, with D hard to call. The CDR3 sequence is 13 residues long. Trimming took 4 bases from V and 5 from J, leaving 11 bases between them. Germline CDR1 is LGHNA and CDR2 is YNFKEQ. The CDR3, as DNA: TGTGCCAGCAGCCCAGCGGGAGGATATGGCTACACCTTC. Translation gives CASSPAGGYGYTF.

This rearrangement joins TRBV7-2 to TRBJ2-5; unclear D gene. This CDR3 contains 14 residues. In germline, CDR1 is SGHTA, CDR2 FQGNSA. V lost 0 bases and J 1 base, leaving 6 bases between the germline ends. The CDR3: CASSLARVQETQYF. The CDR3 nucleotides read TGTGCCAGCAGCTTAGCTAGGGTCCAAGAGACCCAGTACTTC.

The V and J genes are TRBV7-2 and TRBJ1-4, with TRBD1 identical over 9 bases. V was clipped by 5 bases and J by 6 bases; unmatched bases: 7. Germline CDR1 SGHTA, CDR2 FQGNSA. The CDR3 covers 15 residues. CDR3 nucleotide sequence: TGTGCCAGCAGCATCTCCGGGACAGGGCATGAAAAACTGTTTTTT. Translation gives CASSISGTGHEKLFF. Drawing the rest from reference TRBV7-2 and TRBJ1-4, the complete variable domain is GAGVSQSPSNKVTEKGKDVELRCDPISGHTALYWYRQSLGQGLEFLIYFQGNSAPDKSGLPSDRFSAERTGGSVSTLTIQRTQQEDSAVYLCASSISGTGHEKLFFGSGTQLSVL.